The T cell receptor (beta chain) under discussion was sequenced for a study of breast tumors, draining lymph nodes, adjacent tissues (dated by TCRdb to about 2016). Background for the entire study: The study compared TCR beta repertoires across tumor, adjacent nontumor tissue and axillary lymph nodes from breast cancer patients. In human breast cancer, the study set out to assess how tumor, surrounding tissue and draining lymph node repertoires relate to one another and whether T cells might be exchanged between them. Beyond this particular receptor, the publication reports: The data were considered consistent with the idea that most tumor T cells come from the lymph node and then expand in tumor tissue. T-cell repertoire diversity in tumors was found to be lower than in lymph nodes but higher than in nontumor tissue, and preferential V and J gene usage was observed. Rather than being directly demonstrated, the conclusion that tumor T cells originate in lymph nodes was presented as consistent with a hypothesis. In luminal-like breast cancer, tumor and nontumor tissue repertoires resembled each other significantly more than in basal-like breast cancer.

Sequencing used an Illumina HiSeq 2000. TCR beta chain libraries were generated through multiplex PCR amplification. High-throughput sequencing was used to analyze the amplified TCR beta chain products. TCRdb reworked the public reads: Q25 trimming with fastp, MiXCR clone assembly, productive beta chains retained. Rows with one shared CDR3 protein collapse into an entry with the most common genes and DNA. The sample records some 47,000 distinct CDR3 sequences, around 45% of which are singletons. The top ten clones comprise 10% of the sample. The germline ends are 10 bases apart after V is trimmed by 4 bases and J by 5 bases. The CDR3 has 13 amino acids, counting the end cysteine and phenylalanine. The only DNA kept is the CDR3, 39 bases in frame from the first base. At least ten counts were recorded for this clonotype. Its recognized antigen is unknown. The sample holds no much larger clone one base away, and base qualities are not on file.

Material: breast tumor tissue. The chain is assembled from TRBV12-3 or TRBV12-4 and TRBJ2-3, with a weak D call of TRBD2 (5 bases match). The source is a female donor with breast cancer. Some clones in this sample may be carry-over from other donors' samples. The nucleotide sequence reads TGTGCCAGCAGTTACCTTGAGGGAGATACGCAGTATTTT. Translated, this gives CASSYLEGDTQYF.